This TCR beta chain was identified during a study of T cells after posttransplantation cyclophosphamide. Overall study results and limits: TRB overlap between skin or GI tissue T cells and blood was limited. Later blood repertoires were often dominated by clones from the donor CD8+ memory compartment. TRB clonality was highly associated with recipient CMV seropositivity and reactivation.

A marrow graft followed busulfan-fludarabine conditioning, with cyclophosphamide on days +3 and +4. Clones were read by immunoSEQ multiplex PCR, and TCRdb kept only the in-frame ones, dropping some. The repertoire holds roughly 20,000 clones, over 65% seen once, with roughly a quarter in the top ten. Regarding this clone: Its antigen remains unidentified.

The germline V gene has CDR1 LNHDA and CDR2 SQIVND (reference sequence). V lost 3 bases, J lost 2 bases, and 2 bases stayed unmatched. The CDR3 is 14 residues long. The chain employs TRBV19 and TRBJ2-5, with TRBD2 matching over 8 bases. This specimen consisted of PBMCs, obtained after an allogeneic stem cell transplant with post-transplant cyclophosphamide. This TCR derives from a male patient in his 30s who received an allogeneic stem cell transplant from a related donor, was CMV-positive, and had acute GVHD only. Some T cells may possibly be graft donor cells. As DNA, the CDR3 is TGTGCCAGTAGTATGTCTAGCGGGCAAGAGACCCAGTACTTC. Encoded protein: CASSMSSGQETQYF.